The present TCR beta chain was sequenced within a study of T cells expressing NK-cell markers. Study-level background: Researchers got TCR beta repertoires out of sorted CD3+CD56+NKG2C+, CD3+CD56+NKG2C- and CD3+CD56-NKG2C+ T cells. Just one sequenced donor of eight was HCMV-seronegative, while seven were seropositive. Study results and limitations: Dominance of the CD3+CD56-NKG2C+ fraction by these clonotypes also held in a handful of donors.

TCRdb reprocessed the 5' RACE reads and stores each CDR3 protein as one record, lacking DNA. This sample's clone table lists roughly 280,000 distinct CDR3 sequences. Worth noting for this clonotype: Its antigen is not identified.

The CDR3 contains 17 residues. This chain uses TRBV12-3 or TRBV12-4 with TRBJ1-5; TCRdb's D call, TRBD1, is unchecked because there is no DNA. The clonotype originates from a man aged 18 to 30 in good health. Sequenced sample: blood T cells: a sorted CD56 or NKG2C T cell subset, CD4+ or CD8+ T cells, or bulk PBMC T cells (not recorded which). CDR3 sequence reads: CASSRRGTGGSNQPQHF.